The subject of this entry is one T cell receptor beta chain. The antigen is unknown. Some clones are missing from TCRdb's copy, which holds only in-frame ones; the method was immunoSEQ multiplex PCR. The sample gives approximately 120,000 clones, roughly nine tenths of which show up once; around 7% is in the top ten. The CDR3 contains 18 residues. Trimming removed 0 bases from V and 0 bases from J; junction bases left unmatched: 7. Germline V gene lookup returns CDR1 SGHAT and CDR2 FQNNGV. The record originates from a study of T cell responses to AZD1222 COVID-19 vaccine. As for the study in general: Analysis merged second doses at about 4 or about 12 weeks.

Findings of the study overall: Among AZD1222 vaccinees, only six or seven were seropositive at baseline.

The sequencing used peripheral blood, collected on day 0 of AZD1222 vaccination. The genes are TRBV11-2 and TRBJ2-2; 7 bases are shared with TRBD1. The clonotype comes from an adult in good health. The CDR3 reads CASSLDRLGQPNTGELFF. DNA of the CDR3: TGTGCCAGCAGCTTAGACCGTTTGGGACAGCCGAACACCGGGGAGCTGTTTTTT.